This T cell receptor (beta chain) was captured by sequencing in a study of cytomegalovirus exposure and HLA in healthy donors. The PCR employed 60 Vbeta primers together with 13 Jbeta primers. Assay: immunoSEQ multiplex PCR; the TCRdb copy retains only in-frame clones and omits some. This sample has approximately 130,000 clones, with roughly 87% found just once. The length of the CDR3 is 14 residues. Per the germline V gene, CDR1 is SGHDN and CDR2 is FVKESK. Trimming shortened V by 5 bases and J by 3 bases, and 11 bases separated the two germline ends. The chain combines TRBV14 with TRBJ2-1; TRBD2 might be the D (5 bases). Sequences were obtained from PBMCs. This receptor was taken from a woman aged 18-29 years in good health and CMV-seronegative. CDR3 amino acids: CASSMSSIYNEQFF. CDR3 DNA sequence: TGTGCCAGCAGCATGTCTAGCATCTACAATGAGCAGTTCTTC.